These T cell receptor beta chains were read from a single sample in a study of T cell responses to AZD1222 COVID-19 vaccine. This table comes from immunoSEQ multiplex PCR, and its TCRdb copy is limited to in-frame clones, with some not included. The sample has 150,000 to 180,000 clones; around nine tenths are singletons. Sequenced here: peripheral blood, sampled 28 days after the second AZD1222 dose. These receptor sequences come from an adult who received the AZD1222 COVID-19 vaccine. The CDR3 runs from the conserved cysteine through the conserved F or W. Fields, in order: J gene, clone size, V gene, D gene, CDR3 protein, CDR3 DNA. D genes are given only for firm matches. Not all rows give a size; the values are once, few, many and, for expanded clones, a class.

>TRBJ2-7|-|TRBV7-9|-
CASSLAVGTTYEQYF
TGTGCCAGCAGCTTAGCTGTAGGGACAACCTACGAGCAGTACTTC
>TRBJ1-2|-|TRBV6-5|-
CATLPGPGVSGYTF
TGTGCCACCCTTCCGGGACCCGGGGTCAGTGGCTACACCTTC
>TRBJ1-2|-|TRBV6-4|TRBD1
CASSPRQGGAGYTF
TGTGCCAGCAGTCCCCGACAGGGGGGTGCTGGCTACACCTTC
>TRBJ2-5|once|TRBV9|-
CASGRSGTQYF
TGTGCCAGCGGGCGATCAGGGACCCAGTACTTC
>TRBJ1-5|-|TRBV7-2|-
CASSLRGNQPQHF
TGTGCCAGCAGCTTGCGGGGGAATCAGCCCCAGCATTTT
>TRBJ1-3|-|TRBV5-1|-
CASSLGGNTIYF
TGCGCCAGCAGCTTGGGTGGAAACACCATATATTTT
>TRBJ1-3|-|TRBV28|TRBD1
CASSTGGLGNTIYF
TGTGCCAGCAGCACAGGGGGCCTTGGAAACACCATATATTTT
>TRBJ2-7|-|TRBV7-6|-
CASSLSLDRAYEQYF
TGTGCCAGCAGCTTAAGTTTGGACAGAGCCTACGAGCAGTACTTC
>TRBJ1-2|-|TRBV27|TRBD1
CASSTSPGTVYGYTF
TGTGCCAGCAGTACGAGCCCCGGGACAGTCTATGGCTACACCTTC
>TRBJ1-1|-|TRBV19|-
CASSIWLGKGTEAFF
TGTGCCAGTAGTATATGGTTGGGAAAGGGCACTGAAGCTTTCTTT
>TRBJ2-2|-|TRBV4-1|-
CASSPPSNQTPNTGELFF
TGCGCCAGCAGCCCCCCCTCAAACCAGACTCCGAACACCGGGGAGCTGTTTTTT
>TRBJ1-2|-|TRBV4-1|-
CASSQGRLADYGYTF
TGCGCCAGCAGCCAAGGAAGGTTGGCGGACTATGGCTACACCTTC
>TRBJ1-1|-|TRBV30|-
CAWSVGNTEAFF
TGTGCCTGGAGTGTCGGGAACACTGAAGCTTTCTTT
>TRBJ1-5|-|TRBV7-8|-
CASSLGRDISQPQHF
TGTGCCAGCAGCTTAGGCCGGGACATAAGTCAGCCCCAGCATTTT
>TRBJ2-2|-|TRBV7-2|-
CASSLGPSRGPGELFF
TGTGCCAGCAGCTTAGGCCCTTCAAGGGGCCCCGGGGAGCTGTTTTTT
>TRBJ2-3|-|TRBV7-6|-
CASSLAFNIFTGDTQYF
TGTGCCAGCAGCTTAGCGTTTAATATTTTCACGGGGGATACGCAGTATTTT
>TRBJ2-7|-|TRBV7-2|-
CASSLAEGSEQYF
TGTGCCAGCAGCTTAGCTGAAGGGTCGGAGCAGTACTTC
>TRBJ2-7|-|TRBV15|-
CATSDHRSSYEQYF
TGTGCCACCAGCGACCACAGGAGCTCCTACGAGCAGTACTTC
>TRBJ1-3|-|TRBV6-1|-
CASSEAEGGNTIYF
TGTGCCAGCAGTGAAGCGGAGGGTGGAAACACCATATATTTT
>TRBJ1-2|-|TRBV10-2|TRBD1
CASRAPPGTGDYGYTF
TGCGCCAGCAGGGCCCCTCCCGGGACAGGGGACTATGGCTACACCTTC